This TCR beta chain appears in the sequencing data of a study of Ad26.COV2.S vaccination and SARS-CoV-2 variants. Study at large: Ad26.COV2.S shots went into the muscle once or twice, 56 days apart. Regarding the study as a whole: Non-spike TCR breadth did not differ much between vaccine and placebo recipients. It was vaccine recipients, not placebo recipients, who had the higher spike-specific TCR breadth.

As concerns this clone: Antigen unknown.

The treatment denotes: 15 to 20 received Ad26.COV2.S at low or high dose, single or two shots; about 5 received placebo; per-sample allocation not given. The investigators took samples on day 63 after the first vaccine or placebo injection. Built on an Ad26 vector, the vaccine expressed Wuhan-strain SARS-CoV-2 spike. The assay was immunoSEQ multiplex PCR, and TCRdb's table has in-frame clones only and misses some. The sample contains roughly 350,000 clones, about 88% of which appear only once. The V gene's germline CDR1 is SGHRS and CDR2 YFSETQ. CDR3 length equals 15 residues. V shed 4 bases and J 0 bases; nucleotides not matched to a gene: 3.

The source is a person aged 18-60 years who received the Ad26.COV2.S COVID-19 vaccine or a placebo. The sample consisted of peripheral blood, taken in a trial of Ad26.COV2.S vaccine versus placebo. The V call is TRBV5-1, the J call TRBJ2-3, with 9 bases lining up with TRBD1. DNA of the CDR3: TGCGCCAGCAGCCGGACAGGGGTTAGCACAGATACGCAGTATTTT. Translated, it gives CASSRTGVSTDTQYF.